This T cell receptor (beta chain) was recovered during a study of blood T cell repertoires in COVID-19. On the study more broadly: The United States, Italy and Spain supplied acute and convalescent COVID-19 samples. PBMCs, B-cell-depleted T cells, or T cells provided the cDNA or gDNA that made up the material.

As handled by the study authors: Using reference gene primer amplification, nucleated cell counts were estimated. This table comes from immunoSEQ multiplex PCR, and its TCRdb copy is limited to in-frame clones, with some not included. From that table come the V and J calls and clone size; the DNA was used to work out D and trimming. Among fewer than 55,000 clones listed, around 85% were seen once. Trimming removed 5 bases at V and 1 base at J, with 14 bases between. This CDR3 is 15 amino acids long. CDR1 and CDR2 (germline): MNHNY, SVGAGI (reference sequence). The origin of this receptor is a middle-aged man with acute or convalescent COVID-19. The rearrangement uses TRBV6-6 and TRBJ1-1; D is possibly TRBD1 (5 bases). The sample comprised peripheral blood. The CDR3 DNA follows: TGTGCCAGCAGTCGGGAGGAGGGGACGAACACTGAAGCTTTCTTT. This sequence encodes CASSREEGTNTEAFF.